This T cell receptor beta chain was sequenced in a study of T cell repertoires in urothelial bladder cancer. Broader study findings: Up to about 15% of carcinoma infiltrating lymphocytes belonged to one T-cell clone.

Concerning this clone itself: Its antigen is not identified.

TCRdb's table, derived via immunoSEQ multiplex PCR, lists solely in-frame clones and lacks some. The sample contains roughly 6,000 clones, 65% to 75% of which appear only once. The germline V gene encodes CDR1 MDHEN and CDR2 SYDVKM. V was clipped by 3 bases and J by 1 base, with 18 bases between them. The CDR3 consists of 17 residues. The V call is TRBV28, the J call TRBJ1-1; possible D gene TRBD1, 5 bases. Sequencing input: tumor-infiltrating cells from bladder cancer. The source is a human donor with urothelial carcinoma. CDR3 region: CASSLGSMGGTNTEAFF. CDR3 sequence (DNA): TGTGCCAGCAGTTTGGGTTCAATGGGGGGGACGAACACTGAAGCTTTCTTT.